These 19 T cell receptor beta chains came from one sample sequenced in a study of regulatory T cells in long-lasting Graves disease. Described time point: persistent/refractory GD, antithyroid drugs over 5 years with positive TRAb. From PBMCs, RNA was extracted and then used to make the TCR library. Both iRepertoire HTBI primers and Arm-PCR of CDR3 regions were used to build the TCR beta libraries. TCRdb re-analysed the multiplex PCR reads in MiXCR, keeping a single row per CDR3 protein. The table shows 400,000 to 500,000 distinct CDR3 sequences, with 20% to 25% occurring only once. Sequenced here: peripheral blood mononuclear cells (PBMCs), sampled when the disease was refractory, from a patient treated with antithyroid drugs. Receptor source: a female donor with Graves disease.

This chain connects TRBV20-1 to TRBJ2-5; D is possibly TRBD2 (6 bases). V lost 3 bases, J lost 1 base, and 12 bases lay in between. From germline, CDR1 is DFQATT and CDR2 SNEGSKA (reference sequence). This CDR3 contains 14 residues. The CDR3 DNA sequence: TGCAGTGCTAGTGCGGGACTGCTCCAAGAGACCCAGTACTTC. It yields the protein CSASAGLLQETQYF.

CDR3 amino acids: CASSLDRAGEAFF. CDR3 in DNA: TGTGCCAGCAGTCTCGACAGGGCAGGCGAGGCTTTCTTT. This rearrangement joins TRBV27 to TRBJ1-1; 7 nucleotides agree with TRBD1. The germline CDR1 and CDR2 sequences are MNHEY and SMNVEV (reference sequence). V lost 5 bases and J lost 11; bases outside the gene matches: 11. This CDR3 comprises 13 residues.

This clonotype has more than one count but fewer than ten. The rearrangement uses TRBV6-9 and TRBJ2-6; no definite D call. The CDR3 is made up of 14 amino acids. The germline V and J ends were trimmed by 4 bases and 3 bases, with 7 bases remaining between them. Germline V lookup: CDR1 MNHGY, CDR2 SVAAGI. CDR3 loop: CASSSVGGANVLTF. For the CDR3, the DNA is TGTGCCAGCAGTTCGGTAGGTGGGGCCAACGTCCTGACTTTC.

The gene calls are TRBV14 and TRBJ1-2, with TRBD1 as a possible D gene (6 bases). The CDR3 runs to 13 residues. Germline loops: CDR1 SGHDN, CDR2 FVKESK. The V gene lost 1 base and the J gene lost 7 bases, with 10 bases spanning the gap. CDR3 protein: CASSQVQGGGYTF. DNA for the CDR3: TGTGCCAGCAGCCAAGTACAGGGAGGTGGCTACACCTTC. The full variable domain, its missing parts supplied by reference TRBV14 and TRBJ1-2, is EAGVTQFPSHSVIEKGQTVTLRCDPISGHDNLYWYRRVMGKEIKFLLHFVKESKQDESGMPNNRFLAERTGGTYSTLKVQPAELEDSGVYFCASSQVQGGGYTFGSGTRLTVV.

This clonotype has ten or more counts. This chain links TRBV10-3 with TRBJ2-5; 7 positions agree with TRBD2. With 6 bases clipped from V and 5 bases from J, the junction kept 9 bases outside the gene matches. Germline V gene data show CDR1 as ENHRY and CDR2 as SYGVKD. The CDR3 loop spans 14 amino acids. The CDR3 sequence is CAISRAGFQETQYF. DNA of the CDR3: TGTGCCATCAGCCGAGCGGGGTTTCAGGAGACCCAGTACTTC.

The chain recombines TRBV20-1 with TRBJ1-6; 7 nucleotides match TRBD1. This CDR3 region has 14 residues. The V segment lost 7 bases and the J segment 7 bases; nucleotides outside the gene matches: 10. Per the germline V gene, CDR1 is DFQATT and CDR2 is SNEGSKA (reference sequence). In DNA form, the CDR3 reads TGCAGTGGGGAAATGGGACAGCTCAATTCACCCCTCCACTTT. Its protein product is CSGEMGQLNSPLHF.

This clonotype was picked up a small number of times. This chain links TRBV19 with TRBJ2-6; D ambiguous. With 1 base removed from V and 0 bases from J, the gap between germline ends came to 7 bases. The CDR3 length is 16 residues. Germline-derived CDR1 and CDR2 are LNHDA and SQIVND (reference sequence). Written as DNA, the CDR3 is TGTGCCAGTAGTATAGTTCACGGCTCTGGGGCCAACGTCCTGACTTTC. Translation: CASSIVHGSGANVLTF.

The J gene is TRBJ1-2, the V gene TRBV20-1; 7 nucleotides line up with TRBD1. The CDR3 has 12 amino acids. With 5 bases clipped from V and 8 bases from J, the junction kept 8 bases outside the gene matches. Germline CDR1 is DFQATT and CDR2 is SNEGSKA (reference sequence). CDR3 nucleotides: TGCAGTGCTTCCGACAGGGAGCAAGGCTACACCTTC. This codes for CSASDREQGYTF.

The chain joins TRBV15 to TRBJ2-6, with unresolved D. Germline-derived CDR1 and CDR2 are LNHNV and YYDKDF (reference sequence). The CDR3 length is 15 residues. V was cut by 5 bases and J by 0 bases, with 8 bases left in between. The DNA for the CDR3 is TGTGCCACCAGCCTAGATTCCTCTGGGGCCAACGTCCTGACTTTC. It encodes CATSLDSSGANVLTF.

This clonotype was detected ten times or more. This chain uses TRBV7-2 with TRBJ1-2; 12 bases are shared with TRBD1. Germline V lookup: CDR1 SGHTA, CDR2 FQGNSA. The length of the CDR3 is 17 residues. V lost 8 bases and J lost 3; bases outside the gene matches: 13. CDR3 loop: CASHPRGTGGRDYGYTF. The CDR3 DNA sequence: TGTGCCAGCCACCCCCGTGGGACAGGGGGCCGGGACTATGGCTACACCTTC.

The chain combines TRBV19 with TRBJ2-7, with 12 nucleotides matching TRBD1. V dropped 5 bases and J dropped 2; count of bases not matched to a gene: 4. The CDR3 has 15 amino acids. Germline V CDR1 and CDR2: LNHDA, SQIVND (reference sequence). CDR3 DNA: TGTGCCAGTAGTGTCCGGGACAGGGGGCCCTACGAGCAGTACTTC. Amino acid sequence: CASSVRDRGPYEQYF.

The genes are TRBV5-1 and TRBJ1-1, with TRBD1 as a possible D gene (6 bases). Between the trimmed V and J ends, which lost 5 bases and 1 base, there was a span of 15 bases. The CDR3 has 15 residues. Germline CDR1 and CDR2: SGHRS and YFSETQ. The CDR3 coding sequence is TGCGCCAGCAGTCGACTCGGGGGGGCGAACACTGAAGCTTTCTTT. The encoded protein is CASSRLGGANTEAFF.

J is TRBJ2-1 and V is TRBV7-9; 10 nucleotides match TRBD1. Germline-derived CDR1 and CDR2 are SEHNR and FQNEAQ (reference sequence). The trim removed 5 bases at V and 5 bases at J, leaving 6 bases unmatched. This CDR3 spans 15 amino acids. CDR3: CASSPRDRGNNEQFF. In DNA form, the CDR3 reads TGTGCCAGCAGCCCCCGGGACAGGGGTAACAATGAGCAGTTCTTC.

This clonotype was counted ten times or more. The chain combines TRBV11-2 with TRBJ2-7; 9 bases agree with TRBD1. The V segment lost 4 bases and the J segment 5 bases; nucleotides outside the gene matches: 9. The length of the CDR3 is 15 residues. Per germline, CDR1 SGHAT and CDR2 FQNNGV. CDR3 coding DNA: TGTGCCAGCAGCTCAGAAGGGACAGGGTGGGACGAGCAGTACTTC. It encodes CASSSEGTGWDEQYF.

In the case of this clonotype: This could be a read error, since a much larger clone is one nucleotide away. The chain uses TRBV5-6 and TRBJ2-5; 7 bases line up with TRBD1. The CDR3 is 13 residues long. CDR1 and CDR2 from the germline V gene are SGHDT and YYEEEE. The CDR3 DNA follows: TGTGCCAGCAGCTCCGGGACAGAAGAGACCCAGTGCTTC. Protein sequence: CASSSGTEETQCF.

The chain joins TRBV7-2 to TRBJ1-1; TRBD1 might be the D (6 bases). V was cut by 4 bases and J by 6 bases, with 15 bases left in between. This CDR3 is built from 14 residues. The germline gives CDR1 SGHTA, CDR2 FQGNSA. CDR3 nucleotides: TGTGCCAGCAGCTCGGGACGGGGGGCTGCTGAAGCTTTCTTT. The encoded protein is CASSSGRGAAEAFF.

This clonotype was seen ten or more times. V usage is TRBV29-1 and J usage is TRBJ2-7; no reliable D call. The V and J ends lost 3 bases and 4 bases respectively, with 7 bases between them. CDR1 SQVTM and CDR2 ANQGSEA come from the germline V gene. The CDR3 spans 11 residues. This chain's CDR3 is CSVESSYEQYF. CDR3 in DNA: TGCAGCGTTGAGTCGAGTTACGAGCAGTACTTC.

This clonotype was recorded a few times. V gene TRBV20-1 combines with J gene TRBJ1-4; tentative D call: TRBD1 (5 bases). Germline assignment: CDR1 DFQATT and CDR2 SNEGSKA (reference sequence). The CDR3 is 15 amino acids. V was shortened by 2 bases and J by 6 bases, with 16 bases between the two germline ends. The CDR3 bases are TGCAGTGCTAGAACCCCCGGGACGAGGGATGAAAAACTGTTTTTT. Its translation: CSARTPGTRDEKLFF.

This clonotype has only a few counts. The CDR3 sequence is CASSPRQGGGTEAFF. The CDR3 DNA reads as TGCGCCAGCAGCCCACGACAGGGGGGAGGCACTGAAGCTTTCTTT. The chain combines TRBV5-1 with TRBJ1-1; 9 bases match TRBD1. CDR3 size: 15 residues. Trimming at V came to 4 bases and at J to 4 bases, leaving 8 bases not matched to a gene. Germline V CDR1 and CDR2: SGHRS, YFSETQ.